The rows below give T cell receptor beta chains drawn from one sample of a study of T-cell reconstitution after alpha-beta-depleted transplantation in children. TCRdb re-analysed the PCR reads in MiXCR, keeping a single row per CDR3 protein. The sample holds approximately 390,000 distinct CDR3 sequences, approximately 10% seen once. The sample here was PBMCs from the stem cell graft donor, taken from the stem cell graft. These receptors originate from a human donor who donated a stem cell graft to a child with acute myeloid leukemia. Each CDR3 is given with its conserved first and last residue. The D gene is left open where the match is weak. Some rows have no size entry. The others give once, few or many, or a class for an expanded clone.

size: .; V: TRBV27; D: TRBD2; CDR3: CASSWGGTSGTQETQYF
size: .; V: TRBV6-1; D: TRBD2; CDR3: CASTWTSGYEQYF
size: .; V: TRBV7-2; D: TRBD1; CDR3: CASIAGQGMDGYTF
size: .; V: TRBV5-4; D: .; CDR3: CASSSPTGMETQYF
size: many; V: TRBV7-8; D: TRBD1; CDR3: CASSLGTGDTEAFF
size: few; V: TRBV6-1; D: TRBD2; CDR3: CASSSTWLAGGFNEQFF
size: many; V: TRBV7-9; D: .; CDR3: CASSFEGKLFF
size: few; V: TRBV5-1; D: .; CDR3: CASSLGSGFQETQYF
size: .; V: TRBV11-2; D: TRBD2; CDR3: CASSLVLAGEGEQFF
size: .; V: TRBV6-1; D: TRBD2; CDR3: CASRPILGGSSYNEQFF
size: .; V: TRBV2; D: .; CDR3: CASSEAGGGIDQDTQYF
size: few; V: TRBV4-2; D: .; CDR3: CASSQVVTDLGYTF
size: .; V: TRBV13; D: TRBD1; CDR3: CASSERWTGLPYNEQFF
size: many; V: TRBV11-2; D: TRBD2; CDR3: CASSFGLAGTSTDTQYF
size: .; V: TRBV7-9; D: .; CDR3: CASSHIEAFF
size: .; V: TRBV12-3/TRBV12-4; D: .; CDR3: CASRKELSDTAKNIQYF
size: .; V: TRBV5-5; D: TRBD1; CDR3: CASSPELGQGIYGYTF
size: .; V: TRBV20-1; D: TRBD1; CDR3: CSATPLDRLETQLDTQYF
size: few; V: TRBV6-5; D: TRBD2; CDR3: CASSYGSWSGNYEQYF
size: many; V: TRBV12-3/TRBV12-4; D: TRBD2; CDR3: CASSSTSGGSTDTQYF
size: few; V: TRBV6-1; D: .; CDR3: CASSSVPGVSNQPQHF
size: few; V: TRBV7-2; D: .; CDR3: CASSIFGNTEAFF
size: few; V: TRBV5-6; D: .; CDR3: CASSLAGAVGVSYNEQFF
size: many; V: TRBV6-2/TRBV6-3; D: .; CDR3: CASSPTTAVGQYF
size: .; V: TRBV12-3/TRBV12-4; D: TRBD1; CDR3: CASTGTGDGYEQFF
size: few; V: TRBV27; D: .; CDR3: CASRPLWGYNEQFF
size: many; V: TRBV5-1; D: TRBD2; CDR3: CASSLGGGPTSYEQYF
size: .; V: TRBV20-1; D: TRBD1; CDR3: CSAPRDRGRETQYF
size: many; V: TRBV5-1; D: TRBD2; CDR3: CASRMEAGAGETQYF
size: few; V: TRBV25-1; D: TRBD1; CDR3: CASSEDRGSADGYTF
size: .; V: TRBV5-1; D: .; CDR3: CASSSGLKKHADTQYF
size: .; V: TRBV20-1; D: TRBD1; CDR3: CSALAGASGGARDGYTF
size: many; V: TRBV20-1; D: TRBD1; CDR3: CSARPDRGNYNEQFF
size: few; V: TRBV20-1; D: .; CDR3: CSALLATLGGTQYF
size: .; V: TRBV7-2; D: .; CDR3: CASSTPGSYNEQFF
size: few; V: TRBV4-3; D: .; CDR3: CASSQVLGNEQFF
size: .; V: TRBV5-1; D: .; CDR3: CASSFYPGANTEAFF
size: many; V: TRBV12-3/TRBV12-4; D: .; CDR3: CASSLGTDNSPLHF
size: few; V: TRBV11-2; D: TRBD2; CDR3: CASSQTGLAGVTDTQYF
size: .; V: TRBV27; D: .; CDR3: CASSLGPGADIQYF
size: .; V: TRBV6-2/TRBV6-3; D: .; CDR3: CASSYDTPGLLLDEQFF
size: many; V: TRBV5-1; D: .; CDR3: CASSYQQGSGEQFF
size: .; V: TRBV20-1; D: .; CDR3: CSASEGDSPLHF
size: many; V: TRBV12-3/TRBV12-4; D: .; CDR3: CASRTGTPNTGELFF
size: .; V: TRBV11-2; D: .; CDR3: CASSSEGETQETQYF
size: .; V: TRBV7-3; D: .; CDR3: CASSLISSGEQYF
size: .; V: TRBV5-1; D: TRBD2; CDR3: CASSLGRLAGGGLPYPSYNEQFF
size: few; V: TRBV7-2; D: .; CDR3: CASSLSQMNTEAFF
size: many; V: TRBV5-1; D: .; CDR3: CASSRVNRADRAGELFF
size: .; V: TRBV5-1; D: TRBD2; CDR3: CASSLGPGLAGVETQYF
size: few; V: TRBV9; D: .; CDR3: CASSVGEAGPLNTEAFF
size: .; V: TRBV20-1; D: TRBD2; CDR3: CSAVPGLAGAGGELFF
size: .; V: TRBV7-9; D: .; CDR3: CASSSPHSAADTQYF
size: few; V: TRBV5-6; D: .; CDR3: CASSRIDSDTQYF
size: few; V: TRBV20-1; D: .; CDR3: CSARDLSGGEQYF
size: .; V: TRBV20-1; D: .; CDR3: CSAADKKSYEQYF
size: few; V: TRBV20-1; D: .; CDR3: CSAAPGVTGNTIYF
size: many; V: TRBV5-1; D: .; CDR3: CASSVQGLPSGNTIYF
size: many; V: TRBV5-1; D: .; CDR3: CASSYPMVPNTGELFF
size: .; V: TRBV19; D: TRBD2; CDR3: CASTDPGTRRNEQFF